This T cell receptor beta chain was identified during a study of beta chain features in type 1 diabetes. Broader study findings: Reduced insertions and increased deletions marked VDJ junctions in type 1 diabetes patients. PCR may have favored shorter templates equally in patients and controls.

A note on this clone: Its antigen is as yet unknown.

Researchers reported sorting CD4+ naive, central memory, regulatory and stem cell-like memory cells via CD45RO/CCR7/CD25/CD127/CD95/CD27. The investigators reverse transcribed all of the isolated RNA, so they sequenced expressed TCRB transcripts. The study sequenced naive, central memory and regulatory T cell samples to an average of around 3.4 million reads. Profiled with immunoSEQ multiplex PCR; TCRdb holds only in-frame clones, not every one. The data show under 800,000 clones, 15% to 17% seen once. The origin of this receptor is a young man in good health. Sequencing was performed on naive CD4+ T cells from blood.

The CDR3, as DNA: TGTGCCAGCAGTGCCGCCGTGACAGGGGGCACTGAAGCTTTCTTT. This translates into CASSAAVTGGTEAFF. The chain has TRBV28 and TRBJ1-1; 9 bases align to TRBD1. Germline-derived CDR1 and CDR2 are MDHEN and SYDVKM. CDR3 length: 15 amino acids. The V gene end was trimmed by 5 bases and the J gene end by 4 bases; junction bases not matched to a gene: 8. Looking up the rest from reference TRBV28 and TRBJ1-1 gives the full variable domain: DVKVTQSSRYLVKRTGEKVFLECVQDMDHENMFWYRQDPGLGLRLIYFSYDVKMKEKGDIPEGYSVSREKKERFSLILESASTNQTSMYLCASSAAVTGGTEAFFGQGTRLTVV.